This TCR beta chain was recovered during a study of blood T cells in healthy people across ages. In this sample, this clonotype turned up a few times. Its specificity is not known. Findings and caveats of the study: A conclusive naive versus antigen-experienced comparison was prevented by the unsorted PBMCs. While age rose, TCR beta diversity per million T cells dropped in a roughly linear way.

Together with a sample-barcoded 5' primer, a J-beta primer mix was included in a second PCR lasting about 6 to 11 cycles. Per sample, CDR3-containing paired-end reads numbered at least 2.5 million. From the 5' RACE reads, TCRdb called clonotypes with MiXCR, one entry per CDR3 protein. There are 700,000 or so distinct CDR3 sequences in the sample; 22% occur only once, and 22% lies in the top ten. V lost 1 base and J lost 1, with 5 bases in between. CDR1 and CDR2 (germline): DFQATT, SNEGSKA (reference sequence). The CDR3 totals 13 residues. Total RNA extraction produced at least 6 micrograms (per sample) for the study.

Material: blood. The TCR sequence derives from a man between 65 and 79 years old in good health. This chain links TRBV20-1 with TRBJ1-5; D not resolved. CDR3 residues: CSARVGSNQPQHF. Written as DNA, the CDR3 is TGCAGTGCTAGAGTAGGGAGCAATCAGCCCCAGCATTTT.